This T cell receptor (beta chain) came from a study of cytomegalovirus exposure and HLA in healthy donors. Researchers ran the PCR with 60 Vbeta and 13 Jbeta primers. The repertoire was sequenced with immunoSEQ multiplex PCR; TCRdb's copy has only in-frame clones and lacks some. The data contain roughly 96,000 clones, approximately 72% of them singletons. This clone came up once. What it binds is not known. Findings and limits, study-wide: Under in vitro conditions, a few CMV-associated chains were confirmed as specific for CMV antigens.

Source material: PBMCs. This clonotype was sampled from a woman in her 70s in good health and CMV-seropositive.

CDR3: CASSPTQIGETQYF. CDR3 sequence (DNA): TGTGCCAGCAGCCCTACTCAAATCGGAGAGACCCAGTACTTC. The gene calls are TRBV5-6 and TRBJ2-5; unclear D gene. The V end lost 4 bases, the J end lost 4 bases, and 14 bases lay between the germline ends. Germline assignment: CDR1 SGHDT and CDR2 YYEEEE. CDR3 length: 14 residues.